This paragraph covers one T cell receptor (beta chain) sequence. Its antigen has not been determined. No base quality information exists; no much larger clone differs at one position. These data are taken from a study of response to subunit inactivated influenza vaccine (dated by TCRdb to the late 2010s). In the study overall: To follow how T cells responded to a trivalent subunit inactivated influenza vaccine, the researchers relied on deep quantitative profiling of the T cell receptor repertoire.

The library was produced with RT-PCR. Sequencing relied on an Illumina HiSeq 2500. TCRdb passed the public sequencing reads through fastp at Q25 and MiXCR, retaining productive beta sequences. For every CDR3 protein sequence, its rows merge into one entry that carries the most common genes and DNA. In all, the sample holds around 850,000 distinct CDR3 sequences, and 18% of those were seen once. 11% of the sample goes to the ten largest clones. Study-wide findings and limitations: The authors proposed that each seasonal influenza vaccination may bring in only a limited number of new T cells.

Per the germline V gene, SQVTM is the CDR1 and ANQGSEA is the CDR2. The CDR3 measures 13 amino acids from cysteine to phenylalanine. The only DNA kept is the CDR3, 39 bases in frame from the first base. V loses 3 bases of germline sequence and J loses 0 bases, and the interval between the two ends is 8 bases. The source of this sequence is a man between 45 and 60 years old who received an inactivated influenza vaccine. Donor details come from another sample of the same person, matched by shared clones. The sample was PBMCs from blood, taken about 5 days after vaccination. The rearranged chain carries TRBV29-1 and TRBJ1-1, with the D gene call left open. The nucleotides read TGCAGCGTTGAGCAGAGGATGAACACTGAAGCTTTCTTT. It is translated as CSVEQRMNTEAFF.